The 15 T cell receptor beta chains below all came from one sample that was sequenced in a study of OX40 agonist ivuxolimab in advanced cancers. The protocol was immunoSEQ multiplex PCR, while the TCRdb copy is restricted to in-frame clones and leaves out a portion. The sample yields more than 45,000 clones, 83% seen once. Sample: CD4+ or CD8+ T cells sorted from blood, taken in a trial of the OX40 agonist ivuxolimab. Receptors were obtained from an adult with an advanced solid tumor such as melanoma, head and neck, liver or kidney cancer.

The V call is TRBV27, the J call TRBJ1-3; TRBD1 is a possible D gene (6 bases). The germline V and J ends were trimmed by 6 bases and 4 bases, with 22 bases remaining between them. The germline V gene encodes CDR1 MNHEY and CDR2 SMNVEV (reference sequence). CDR3 length equals 17 residues. The CDR3 coding sequence is TGTGCCAGCAGCTCCCAGGGGCCGCTTTCGTCCGGAAACACCATATATTTT. Translating it yields CASSSQGPLSSGNTIYF.

This clone occurred a few times. V usage is TRBV11-2 and J usage is TRBJ2-3; D call uncertain. V lost 1 base and J lost 2, with 10 bases in between. CDR3 length: 15 residues. Germline-derived CDR1 and CDR2 are SGHAT and FQNNGV. The CDR3: CASSLVSLHTDTQYF. CDR3 in DNA: TGTGCCAGCAGCTTAGTGTCCTTACACACAGATACGCAGTATTTT.

The rearrangement links TRBV21-1 to TRBJ2-7; no DNA check was done on the table's D call, TRBD1. TRBV21-1 represents a pseudogene. This CDR3 is built from 18 residues. Here the CDR3 reads CASSKAALGRGRFGEQYF. The CDR3 DNA follows: TGTGCCAGCAGCAAAGCGGCACTAGGCAGGGGGAGGTTCGGCGAGCAGTACTTC.

The chain is built from TRBV7-3 and TRBJ2-1, with D tentatively TRBD1 or TRBD2 (6 bases each). Trimming pared 6 bases from V and 9 bases from J, leaving 18 bases between. There are 14 residues in the CDR3. Germline values: CDR1 SGHTA, CDR2 FQGTGA. The CDR3 loop reads CASSRATGAGEQFF. CDR3 DNA: TGTGCCAGCAGTCGAGCAACGGGGGCGGGTGAGCAGTTCTTC.

The rearrangement joins TRBV5-8 to TRBJ2-1; 9 bases match TRBD2. The CDR3 consists of 16 residues. Germline trimming cut 4 bases from V and 6 bases from J; bases unmatched to any gene: 11. Germline loops: CDR1 SGHTS, CDR2 YDEGEE. The CDR3 is CASSPSGDVRGNEQFF. The CDR3 DNA is TGTGCCAGCAGCCCTAGCGGGGATGTCAGAGGCAATGAGCAGTTCTTC.

This sequence joins TRBV7-9 and TRBJ1-2; D is unresolved. This CDR3 is 16 amino acids long. In germline, CDR1 is SEHNR, CDR2 FQNEAQ (reference sequence). V lost 2 bases to trimming and J lost 0 bases, with 13 bases between them. The CDR3 here is CASSLSSSGSNYGYTF. In DNA form, the CDR3 reads TGTGCCAGCAGCTTATCGTCGTCGGGTTCTAACTATGGCTACACCTTC.

V gene TRBV29-1 combines with J gene TRBJ1-2; D might be TRBD1 (6 bases). V was pared by 7 bases and J by 8 bases, with 14 bases between. The germline V gene encodes CDR1 SQVTM and CDR2 ANQGSEA. This CDR3 has 11 amino acids. CDR3 sequence reads: CSAREGGGYTF. The CDR3 coding sequence is TGCAGCGCCCGTGAGGGGGGGGGCTACACCTTC.

This chain connects TRBV7-8 to TRBJ1-1; D not resolved. The germline V and J ends were trimmed by 5 bases and 4 bases, with 11 bases remaining between them. CDR3 length: 13 residues. CDR1 is SGHVS and CDR2 is FQNEAQ in the germline V gene. CDR3 protein: CASSPWRGTEAFF. In nucleotides, the CDR3 is TGTGCCAGCAGCCCCTGGCGGGGCACTGAAGCTTTCTTT.

V is TRBV12-2 and J is TRBJ1-1; the DNA was not compared with TRBD1, the D call given in the table. TRBV12-2 is assigned pseudogene status. This CDR3 has 12 amino acids. In DNA form, the CDR3 reads TGTGCAAGTCGCCTTGACAGGGTCGAAGCTTTCTTT. Residues: CASRLDRVEAFF.

V is TRBV29-1 and J is TRBJ2-5, with 7 bases identical to TRBD1. The CDR3 extends over 17 amino acids. The germline V gene has CDR1 SQVTM and CDR2 ANQGSEA. J gave up 4 bases and V 0 bases, and 14 bases lay outside the gene matches. In DNA, the CDR3 is TGCAGCGTTGAAGATTTGGAGACAGGGAAATTTTCAGAGACCCAGTACTTC. Translation: CSVEDLETGKFSETQYF.

The chain combines TRBV19 with TRBJ2-7, with TRBD1 matching over 8 bases. The length of the CDR3 is 15 residues. The V segment lost 4 bases and the J segment 6 bases; nucleotides outside the gene matches: 11. In germline, CDR1 is LNHDA, CDR2 SQIVND (reference sequence). The CDR3 coding sequence is TGTGCCAGTAGTACGGTACAGGGGGGAGGAGGCGAGCAGTACTTC. It encodes CASSTVQGGGGEQYF. Variable domain in full (rest from reference TRBV19 and TRBJ2-7): DGGITQSPKYLFRKEGQNVTLSCEQNLNHDAMYWYRQDPGQGLRLIYYSQIVNDFQKGDIAEGYSVSREKKESFPLTVTSAQKNPTAFYLCASSTVQGGGGEQYFGPGTRLTVT.

The sample holds one count of this clone. The J gene is TRBJ1-3, the V gene TRBV6-6; no clear D gene. Germline V gene sequence: CDR1 MNHNY, CDR2 SVGAGI (reference sequence). V dropped 6 bases and J dropped 8 bases, with 14 bases sitting between them. The CDR3 length is 13 residues. CDR3 protein: CASRRYLGDTIYF. The CDR3 DNA reads as TGTGCCAGCAGGCGATATCTCGGGGACACCATATATTTT.

This sequence joins TRBV19 and TRBJ1-5; the match to TRBD1 covers 8 bases. Germline trimming cut 5 bases from V and 5 bases from J; bases unmatched to any gene: 8. CDR3 length: 15 amino acids. Germline V CDR1 and CDR2: LNHDA, SQIVND (reference sequence). CDR3 loop: CASSPGTGTYQPQHF. The CDR3, as DNA: TGTGCCAGTAGTCCTGGGACAGGCACGTATCAGCCCCAGCATTTT.

DNA of the CDR3: TGTGCCAGCAGCGTAGTTGACACAGGGGGCAACAATGAGCAGTTCTTC. Its translation: CASSVVDTGGNNEQFF. The genes are TRBV9 and TRBJ2-1; 9 bases map to TRBD1. V gave up 0 bases and J gave up 5 bases; unmatched junction bases: 6. Germline loops: CDR1 SGDLS, CDR2 YYNGEE. This CDR3 contains 16 residues.

The V and J genes are TRBV20-1 and TRBJ1-1; D gene unclear. V lost 7 bases, J lost 3 bases, and 6 bases lay in between. From germline, CDR1 is DFQATT and CDR2 SNEGSKA (reference sequence). This CDR3 is built from 10 residues. CDR3 coding DNA: TGCAGTGTTACAGACACTGAAGCTTTCTTT. This sequence encodes CSVTDTEAFF.